The present T cell receptor (beta chain) was sequenced within a study of T cell responses to AZD1222 COVID-19 vaccine. Study results and caveats: Of spike-specific TCRs, nearly half reportedly target regions left unmutated in variants. Among vaccine-associated CD4 TCRs, coverage spanned spike, with dominance at 160-218 and 743-854. Among the donors, most were white British and more were female, and clonal diversity was possibly underestimated. Repertoire sampling was restricted to post-peak T cell response timepoints.

Germline V CDR1 and CDR2: MNHEY, SVGEGT. This CDR3 is 15 amino acids long. V trimming: 1 base; J trimming: 4 bases; junction bases outside the gene matches: 5. A word on this clone: Its antigen is still unknown.

Produced via immunoSEQ multiplex PCR; TCRdb's table is partial and in-frame only. The sample includes about 130,000 clones, more than 70% seen only once; the top ten take about 9.4%. The receptor comes from an adult in good health. The chain recombines TRBV6-2 or TRBV6-3 with TRBJ2-7; TRBD1 agrees at 9 bases. Sequencing was performed on peripheral blood, taken on day 0 of AZD1222 vaccination. The CDR3 region has the DNA TGTGCCAGCAGTTACTGGGACAGGGCGGGGTACGAGCAGTACTTC. Encoded protein: CASSYWDRAGYEQYF.